The 20 T cell receptor beta chains below come from one sample, sequenced in a study of cytomegalovirus exposure and HLA in healthy donors. Primers included in the PCR were 60 Vbeta and 13 Jbeta primers. Data came from immunoSEQ multiplex PCR; TCRdb stores just in-frame clones and leaves some out. The sample yields about 140,000 clones, roughly three quarters seen once. The sequencing input was PBMCs. These receptors were collected from a female donor in good health and CMV-seronegative.

This clone has just one count. The J gene is TRBJ2-5, the V gene TRBV5-5; tentative D call: TRBD1 (6 bases). From germline, CDR1 is SGHKS and CDR2 YYEKEE (reference sequence). V lost 3 bases and J lost 4, with 10 bases in between. This CDR3 is built from 13 residues. DNA for the CDR3: TGTGCCAGCAGCTCCACAGGGTCAGAGACCCAGTACTTC. Amino acids: CASSSTGSETQYF.

The chain joins TRBV19 to TRBJ1-2; weak D call: TRBD1 (6 bases). CDR3 size: 14 residues. CDR1 LNHDA and CDR2 SQIVND come from the germline V gene (reference sequence). Trimming took 6 bases from V and 4 from J, leaving 15 bases between them. As DNA, the CDR3 is TGTGCCAGTAGCCCTCCGGACAGTATCTATGGCTACACCTTC. Protein product: CASSPPDSIYGYTF.

This clone has a handful of counts. V and J are TRBV28 and TRBJ1-3, with unresolved D. V lost 6 bases to trimming and J lost 3 bases, with 3 bases between them. Germline V lookup: CDR1 MDHEN, CDR2 SYDVKM. This CDR3 spans 11 amino acids. The CDR3 nucleotides read TGTGCCAGCAGCTTTGGAAACACCATATATTTT. Its protein product is CASSFGNTIYF.

The rearrangement uses TRBV2 and TRBJ1-3; D is ambiguous. Looked up from germline, CDR1 is SNHLY and CDR2 is FYNNEI. This CDR3 is built from 14 residues. The V end lost 4 bases, the J end lost 0 bases, and 7 bases lay between the germline ends. CDR3 loop: CASSVSSSGNTIYF. The CDR3 DNA reads TGTGCCAGCAGTGTTTCGAGCTCTGGAAACACCATATATTTT.

The chain is built from TRBV11-3 and TRBJ2-2; D call uncertain. The CDR3 spans 12 residues. Germline V gene lookup returns CDR1 SGHNT and CDR2 YENEEA. With 5 bases removed from V and 5 bases from J, the gap between germline ends came to 6 bases. This chain's CDR3 is CASSPQTGELFF. The CDR3 DNA reads as TGTGCCAGCAGCCCCCAGACCGGGGAGCTGTTTTTT.

This clone was seen just once. The chain is built from TRBV9 and TRBJ2-1; weak D call: TRBD1 (6 bases). Germline V gene sequence: CDR1 SGDLS, CDR2 YYNGEE. The CDR3 runs 17 residues. V was clipped by 4 bases and J by 9 bases, with 26 bases between them. CDR3 sequence reads: CASSSHREPRFIFEQFF. CDR3 nucleotide sequence: TGTGCCAGCAGCTCCCACAGGGAACCCCGTTTTATCTTTGAGCAGTTCTTC.

This clone was recorded once. J is TRBJ2-3 and V is TRBV27; 8 bases are shared with TRBD2. The CDR3 runs 15 residues. V lost 5 bases, J lost 9 bases, and 13 bases stayed unmatched. Germline-derived CDR1 and CDR2 are MNHEY and SMNVEV (reference sequence). The chain's CDR3 is CASSLITLGGGTQYF. The DNA for the CDR3 is TGTGCCAGCAGTCTTATTACACTGGGCGGGGGGACGCAGTATTTT.

The chain carries TRBV2 and TRBJ1-1, with 7 bases lining up with TRBD1. This CDR3 region has 12 residues. Germline CDR1 and CDR2: SNHLY and FYNNEI. V lost 8 bases, J lost 4 bases, and 4 bases stayed unmatched. CDR3 in amino acids: CASPDRVTEAFF. As DNA, the CDR3 is TGTGCCAGCCCAGACAGGGTCACTGAAGCTTTCTTT.

This clone was observed a few times. The junction and the germline gene differ at one end; a read error may be behind it. The chain has TRBV29-1 and TRBJ2-7, with 8 bases identical to TRBD1. Per germline, CDR1 SQVTM and CDR2 ANQGSEA. This CDR3 is built from 12 residues. In DNA form, the CDR3 reads TGTAGCGAGGAGCAGGGGGCATACGAGCAGTACTTC. Protein: CSEEQGAYEQYF.

This chain links TRBV7-9 with TRBJ2-5; D is ambiguous. Trimming left V 0 bases short and J 1 base short, with 3 bases between. The germline V gene has CDR1 SEHNR and CDR2 FQNEAQ (reference sequence). CDR3 length: 13 amino acids. This CDR3 reads CASSLASQETQYF. DNA of the CDR3: TGTGCCAGCAGCTTAGCCTCCCAAGAGACCCAGTACTTC. The full variable domain, rest sourced from reference TRBV7-9 and TRBJ2-5, is DTGVSQNPRHKITKRGQNVTFRCDPISEHNRLYWYRQTLGQGPEFLTYFQNEAQLEKSRLLSDRFSAERPKGSFSTLEIQRTEQGDSAMYLCASSLASQETQYFGPGTRLLVL.

The V and J genes are TRBV30 and TRBJ2-7; D remains ambiguous. CDR1 is GTSNPN, CDR2 SVGIG, per germline (reference sequence). This CDR3 has 12 residues. V lost 1 base and J 1 base, leaving 5 bases between the germline ends. The CDR3 reads CAWSGGSYEQYF. Here the CDR3 DNA reads TGTGCCTGGAGTGGAGGATCCTACGAGCAGTACTTC.

This chain links TRBV9 with TRBJ2-1; 7 bases match TRBD2. The V segment lost 3 bases and the J segment 5 bases; nucleotides outside the gene matches: 8. Germline V CDR1 and CDR2: SGDLS, YYNGEE. The CDR3 has 15 residues. In DNA form, the CDR3 reads TGTGCCAGCAGCGCCGGGACTACCCTCAACAATGAGCAGTTCTTC. Translated: CASSAGTTLNNEQFF.

CDR3 nucleotides: TGTGCCAGCAGCTTGGACAGGACAGGCACAGATACGCAGTATTTT. It specifies CASSLDRTGTDTQYF. The V call is TRBV5-4, the J call TRBJ2-3, with D tentatively TRBD1 (6 bases). CDR3 size: 15 residues. Between the trimmed V and J ends, which lost 0 bases and 1 base, there was a span of 9 bases. Germline V lookup: CDR1 SGHNT, CDR2 YYREEE (reference sequence).

The J gene is TRBJ2-7, the V gene TRBV28; D remains ambiguous. CDR1 and CDR2 from the germline V gene are MDHEN and SYDVKM. The CDR3 has 15 amino acids. Trimming removed 10 bases at V and 0 bases at J, with 19 bases between. CDR3 nucleotide sequence: TGTGCCACCTCACCCCATCCGAGGAGCTCCTACGAGCAGTACTTC. Protein: CATSPHPRSSYEQYF. Drawing the rest from reference TRBV28 and TRBJ2-7, the complete variable domain is DVKVTQSSRYLVKRTGEKVFLECVQDMDHENMFWYRQDPGLGLRLIYFSYDVKMKEKGDIPEGYSVSREKKERFSLILESASTNQTSMYLCATSPHPRSSYEQYFGPGTRLTVT.

The gene calls are TRBV27 and TRBJ1-2; D possibly corresponds to TRBD1 (5 bases). Germline-derived CDR1 and CDR2 are MNHEY and SMNVEV (reference sequence). The CDR3 spans 12 residues. The V gene lost 10 bases and the J gene lost 6 bases, with 15 bases spanning the gap. The CDR3 DNA reads TGTGCCACCCACGGGGGGGGTGATGGCTACACCTTC. It translates to CATHGGGDGYTF.

This clone was counted only a few times. The chain carries TRBV7-2 and TRBJ2-2; TRBD2 might be the D (6 bases). V lost 7 bases and J 6 bases, leaving 18 bases between the germline ends. The CDR3 has 15 residues. The germline CDR1 and CDR2 sequences are SGHTA and FQGNSA. CDR3 bases: TGTGCCAGCACGTTTAGCGGTATCAGTTCCGGGGAGCTGTTTTTT. Its protein is CASTFSGISSGELFF.

The CDR3 nucleotides read TGTGCCTGGAGAACAGGGGATTTGAACACTGAAGCTTTCTTT. It yields the protein CAWRTGDLNTEAFF. The chain carries TRBV30 and TRBJ1-1; 7 positions match TRBD1. The CDR3 runs 14 residues. Unmatched junction bases numbered 4, after V lost 3 bases and J lost 0 bases. Germline V lookup: CDR1 GTSNPN, CDR2 SVGIG (reference sequence).

The chain combines TRBV7-2 with TRBJ1-2, with D unresolved. Germline values: CDR1 SGHTA, CDR2 FQGNSA. V lost 3 bases and J lost 3, with 11 bases in between. The CDR3 covers 14 residues. In nucleotides, the CDR3 is TGTGCCAGCAGCTTGAACAGATGGGACTATGGCTACACCTTC. Translating gives CASSLNRWDYGYTF.

This clone is a singleton in its sample. The rearrangement joins TRBV4-1 to TRBJ2-3; perhaps TRBD1 as D (6 bases). The CDR3 consists of 13 residues. Trimming took off 9 bases at V and 4 bases at J, with 14 bases between the two ends. The germline V gene encodes CDR1 MGHRA and CDR2 YSYEKL. This chain's CDR3 is CASFGQISDTQYF. CDR3 coding DNA: TGCGCCAGTTTTGGACAGATTTCAGATACGCAGTATTTT.

V and J are TRBV7-8 and TRBJ1-5; no clear D gene. The germline V gene has CDR1 SGHVS and CDR2 FQNEAQ. Trimming removed 1 base at V and 4 bases at J, with 11 bases between. This CDR3 has 15 amino acids. DNA for the CDR3: TGTGCCAGCAGCTTAGTGGGAGCGGGAAATCAGCCCCAGCATTTT. It encodes CASSLVGAGNQPQHF.